The 15 T cell receptor beta chains presented below share a single source sample, sequenced in a study of cytomegalovirus exposure and HLA in healthy donors (dated by TCRdb to 2015 to 2018). The protocol used for the library was the immunoSEQ multiplex PCR assay. A mixture of 60 forward primers for TCR Vbeta segments and 13 reverse primers for TCR Jbeta segments was used in the multiplex PCR. TCRdb re-hosts the immuneACCESS table, in-frame sequences only. Its copies lack some clones; in the studies checked, an unresolved V gene accounts for under half of them, and the cause for the rest is not known. The sample profile shows about 120,000 clones; about 68% of them were found once. The ten biggest clones cover 8.5% to 9.5% of the sample. The sequenced sample consisted of PBMCs. All receptors derive from a woman in her 40s in good health and CMV-seropositive.

The CDR3 bases are TGTGCCAGCAGCCTAGAAGATTTAGGGACATTACTGGGAAACACCATATATTTT. Protein sequence: CASSLEDLGTLLGNTIYF. The chain links TRBV9 to TRBJ1-3; D is perhaps TRBD1 (6 bases). This CDR3 has 18 amino acids. Germline CDR1 and CDR2: SGDLS and YYNGEE. Trimming shortened V by 4 bases and J by 4 bases, and 24 bases separated the two germline ends.

This rearrangement joins TRBV5-1 to TRBJ2-5; D unclear. Germline CDR1 is SGHRS and CDR2 is YFSETQ. This CDR3 has 15 amino acids. Trimming left V 0 bases short and J 0 bases short, with 9 bases between. The CDR3 DNA sequence: TGCGCCAGCAGCTTGGGGGCGTTAAACCAAGAGACCCAGTACTTC. Its protein is CASSLGALNQETQYF. The whole variable domain, filled in from reference TRBV5-1 and TRBJ2-5, reads KAGVTQTPRYLIKTRGQQVTLSCSPISGHRSVSWYQQTPGQGLQFLFEYFSETQRNKGNFPGRFSGRQFSNSRSEMNVSTLELGDSALYLCASSLGALNQETQYFGPGTRLLVL.

In its sample, this clone was seen once. CDR3 DNA: TGTGCCAGCAGCAAAGGACTAGCGGGAGGGTACAATGAGCAGTTCTTC. This translates into CASSKGLAGGYNEQFF. The J gene is TRBJ2-1, the V gene TRBV9; 15 bases are shared with TRBD2. V lost 4 bases, J lost 4 bases, and 3 bases stayed unmatched. The CDR3 is 16 residues long. CDR1 SGDLS and CDR2 YYNGEE come from the germline V gene.

CDR3 nucleotide sequence: TGTGCCAGCATGGTTTCGACAGGCCCCCTTTACGAGCAGTACTTC. This translates into CASMVSTGPLYEQYF. J is TRBJ2-7 and V is TRBV27, with a weak D call TRBD1 (6 bases). CDR1 MNHEY and CDR2 SMNVEV come from the germline V gene (reference sequence). The V end was cut by 7 bases, the J end by 4 bases, with 20 bases between. The CDR3 spans 15 residues.

The rearrangement links TRBV19 to TRBJ1-2, with 7 bases that match TRBD1. Germline V gene lookup returns CDR1 LNHDA and CDR2 SQIVND (reference sequence). The CDR3 loop spans 13 amino acids. The trim removed 6 bases at V and 6 bases at J, leaving 7 bases unmatched. CDR3: CASRTTGIHGYTF. Here the CDR3 DNA reads TGTGCCAGTAGGACGACAGGGATCCATGGCTACACCTTC.

This sequence joins TRBV19 and TRBJ2-5; D uncertain. The CDR3 sequence is 13 residues long. Germline V lookup: CDR1 LNHDA, CDR2 SQIVND (reference sequence). The V gene lost 3 bases and the J gene lost 2 bases, with 7 bases spanning the gap. CDR3 protein: CASSMADQETQYF. CDR3 bases: TGTGCCAGTAGTATGGCAGATCAAGAGACCCAGTACTTC.

The V gene is TRBV11-2, the J gene TRBJ2-7, with TRBD1 as a possible D gene (6 bases). Germline V gene data show CDR1 as SGHAT and CDR2 as FQNNGV. V was pared by 3 bases and J by 5 bases, with 17 bases between. CDR3 length equals 15 residues. This chain's CDR3 is CASSLIDRTLDEQYF. The CDR3 DNA follows: TGTGCCAGCAGCTTGATAGACAGGACCTTGGACGAGCAGTACTTC.

This clone was found a few times. The V gene is TRBV19, the J gene TRBJ2-5; D is undetermined. This CDR3 spans 14 amino acids. Germline CDR1 and CDR2: LNHDA and SQIVND (reference sequence). With 3 bases removed from V and 5 bases from J, the gap between germline ends came to 13 bases. The CDR3 spells CASSIDMATETQYF. For the CDR3, the DNA is TGTGCCAGTAGTATCGATATGGCAACCGAGACCCAGTACTTC. The full variable domain, completed using reference TRBV19 and TRBJ2-5, is DGGITQSPKYLFRKEGQNVTLSCEQNLNHDAMYWYRQDPGQGLRLIYYSQIVNDFQKGDIAEGYSVSREKKESFPLTVTSAQKNPTAFYLCASSIDMATETQYFGPGTRLLVL.

V gene TRBV2 combines with J gene TRBJ2-1; D is possibly TRBD2 (5 bases). The CDR3 is 15 residues long. Trimming left V 5 bases short and J 6 bases short, with 17 bases between. Germline V gives CDR1 SNHLY, CDR2 FYNNEI. CDR3 bases: TGTGCCAGCAGTCCCCGTGAGTTAGCGATCAATGAGCAGTTCTTC. Amino acid sequence: CASSPRELAINEQFF.

The V gene is TRBV5-1, the J gene TRBJ1-3; maybe TRBD1 (5 bases). Germline lookup yields CDR1 SGHRS and CDR2 YFSETQ. V lost 3 bases and J lost 2, with 12 bases in between. This CDR3 is 15 amino acids long. The CDR3 sequence is CASSSHRSPGNTIYF. The CDR3, as DNA: TGCGCCAGCAGCTCTCACAGGTCTCCTGGAAACACCATATATTTT. Using reference TRBV5-1 and TRBJ1-3 for the parts outside the CDR3, the full variable domain is KAGVTQTPRYLIKTRGQQVTLSCSPISGHRSVSWYQQTPGQGLQFLFEYFSETQRNKGNFPGRFSGRQFSNSRSEMNVSTLELGDSALYLCASSSHRSPGNTIYFGEGSWLTVV.

This rearrangement joins TRBV11-2 to TRBJ2-5; D gene ambiguous. Germline values: CDR1 SGHAT, CDR2 FQNNGV. The CDR3 is made up of 15 amino acids. Trimming pared 3 bases from V and 2 bases from J, leaving 13 bases between. The CDR3 here is CASSFWYAGQETQYF. CDR3 coding DNA: TGTGCCAGCAGCTTCTGGTACGCCGGGCAAGAGACCCAGTACTTC. The whole variable domain, remainder taken from reference TRBV11-2 and TRBJ2-5, is EAGVAQSPRYKIIEKRQSVAFWCNPISGHATLYWYQQILGQGPKLLIQFQNNGVVDDSQLPKDRFSAERLKGVDSTLKIQPAKLEDSAVYLCASSFWYAGQETQYFGPGTRLLVL.

The chain has TRBV6-1 and TRBJ1-2, with D perhaps matching TRBD1 (5 bases). The CDR3 covers 13 residues. Between the trimmed V and J ends, which lost 10 bases and 6 bases, there was a span of 18 bases. Looked up from germline, CDR1 is MNHNS and CDR2 is SASEGT. CDR3: CATIRRGSHGYTF. In nucleotides, the CDR3 is TGTGCCACCATCCGGAGGGGCAGCCATGGCTACACCTTC.

The chain is built from TRBV11-2 and TRBJ1-1, with a weak D call TRBD1 (5 bases). The CDR3 has 14 amino acids. V was shortened by 1 base and J by 1 base, with 7 bases between the two germline ends. Germline CDR1 reads SGHAT; CDR2 reads FQNNGV. CDR3 DNA sequence: TGTGCCAGCAGCTTAGGGGGCAGGAACACTGAAGCTTTCTTT. Translated: CASSLGGRNTEAFF.

This chain joins TRBV7-9 and TRBJ1-6; TRBD1 might be the D (6 bases). V dropped 3 bases and J dropped 11 bases, with 14 bases sitting between them. This CDR3 has 14 residues. Germline V lookup: CDR1 SEHNR, CDR2 FQNEAQ (reference sequence). The CDR3 nucleotides read TGTGCCAGCAGCTTTACAGGGAATGGAGCACCCCTCCACTTT. It is translated as CASSFTGNGAPLHF.

The sample holds a few counts of this clone. The chain employs TRBV27 and TRBJ1-1, with 8 bases lining up with TRBD1. This CDR3 comprises 14 residues. Unmatched junction bases numbered 9, after V lost 6 bases and J lost 6 bases. Germline V lookup: CDR1 MNHEY, CDR2 SMNVEV (reference sequence). As DNA, the CDR3 is TGTGCCAGCAGCCTAGACAGGGGTCGGGCTGAAGCTTTCTTT. Translating gives CASSLDRGRAEAFF.